Included here is one TCR beta chain sequence, with context. Its target is unknown. Clones were read by immunoSEQ multiplex PCR, and TCRdb kept only the in-frame ones, dropping some. The sample shows tens of thousands of clones, approximately 90% of them seen only once. This CDR3 spans 14 amino acids. Germline CDR1 MDHEN, CDR2 SYDVKM. V dropped 8 bases and J dropped 2; count of bases not matched to a gene: 6. This sample is drawn from a study of T cell responses to AZD1222 COVID-19 vaccine. Study-level findings and limits: Baseline serostatus was positive in only six or seven AZD1222 recipients. Repertoire sampling was restricted to post-peak T cell response timepoints. Clonal diversity may have been underestimated in mostly white British donors.

The sequence derives from an adult in good health. The V call is TRBV28, the J call TRBJ2-1; 7 bases align to TRBD2. The sample consisted of peripheral blood, taken on day 0 of MenACWY control vaccination. The CDR3 bases are TGTGCCAGCGCCGATGGGGGGGCCTACAATGAGCAGTTCTTC. Its translation: CASADGGAYNEQFF.